The TCR beta chain under discussion was sequenced for a study of T cells in tuberculosis. About the research overall: A South African cohort included IGRA-negative adolescents, latently infected IGRA-positive adolescents and adults with active tuberculosis.

Each donor contributed 85,000 to 100,000 T cells on average, unsorted. Germline CDR1 reads SGHNT; CDR2 reads YYREEE (reference sequence). J was trimmed by 3 bases and V by 5 bases; bases with no gene match: 5. The CDR3 is made up of 13 amino acids. Some clones are missing from TCRdb's copy, which holds only in-frame ones; the method was immunoSEQ multiplex PCR. The sample lists about 31,000 clones, approximately 97% seen once, with 6.2% in the top ten. This clone was counted a few times. V and J are TRBV5-4 and TRBJ2-7; 7 bases are a match to TRBD1. This TCR was recovered from a donor aged 5-35 years with latent tuberculosis or without tuberculosis infection. Sequencing was carried out using PBMCs. CDR3 residues: CASSSRDSYEQYF. The CDR3, as DNA: TGTGCCAGCAGTTCACGGGACAGCTACGAGCAGTACTTC.